A selection of T cell receptor beta chains follows, all from one sample in a study of blood T cell repertoires in COVID-19. Assay: immunoSEQ multiplex PCR; the TCRdb copy retains only in-frame clones and omits some. Here the sample spans about 200,000 clones, around 86% being singletons. Sample: PBMCs or T cells enriched from blood (not recorded which). The receptors originated from a man aged 35 to 55 with acute COVID-19. CDR3s include the opening cysteine and the closing phenylalanine or tryptophan. The D gene is left open where the match is weak. Size is omitted from some rows. Given values are once, few, many or a class for expanded clones.

>once|TRBV5-1|TRBD1|TRBJ1-2
CASSWGTGAYGYTF
TGCGCCAGCAGCTGGGGGACAGGGGCTTATGGCTACACCTTC
>-|TRBV29-1|-|TRBJ2-3
CSVVRYTDTQYF
TGCAGCGTTGTCCGGTACACAGATACGCAGTATTTT
>-|TRBV18|-|TRBJ1-5
CASSPRGGARQPQHF
TGTGCCAGCTCACCAAGGGGGGGGGCGCGGCAGCCCCAGCATTTT
>-|TRBV10-3|-|TRBJ2-5
CAIRTDKTTQETQYF
TGTGCCATCAGGACAGACAAGACGACTCAAGAGACCCAGTACTTC
>-|TRBV2|-|TRBJ2-7
CASSERGTTYEQYF
TGTGCCAGCAGTGAGCGGGGGACAACCTACGAGCAGTACTTC
>-|TRBV14|TRBD1|TRBJ1-2
CASSRYKTGGLSGYTF
TGTGCCAGCAGCCGGTACAAGACAGGGGGCTTGTCGGGCTACACCTTC
>-|TRBV5-1|-|TRBJ1-3
CASSSRGDPGNTIYF
TGCGCCAGCAGCTCCCGGGGGGACCCTGGAAACACCATATATTTT
>-|TRBV10-3|TRBD2|TRBJ2-7
CAGSAGGGAYEQYF
TGTGCCGGCTCAGCGGGAGGAGGGGCCTACGAGCAGTACTTC
>-|TRBV28|TRBD1|TRBJ2-7
CASKLTGLSYEQYF
TGTGCCAGCAAACTGACAGGGCTCTCCTACGAGCAGTACTTC
>-|TRBV19|-|TRBJ2-1
CASSIVWSEGAYNEQFF
TGTGCCAGTAGTATAGTCTGGTCCGAGGGGGCCTACAATGAGCAGTTCTTC
>-|TRBV27|-|TRBJ1-1
CASSSGFTEAFF
TGTGCCAGCAGTTCGGGTTTCACTGAAGCTTTCTTT
>few|TRBV11-3|-|TRBJ1-3
CASSLGSLGGGTLGGNTIYF
TGTGCCAGCAGCTTAGGTTCGCTGGGGGGGGGAACACTCGGTGGAAACACCATATATTTT
>-|TRBV9|-|TRBJ2-7
CASSVESGSYEQYF
TGTGCCAGCAGCGTAGAATCAGGGTCCTACGAGCAGTACTTC
>-|TRBV7-9|TRBD2|TRBJ2-1
CASSPLTSDNEQFF
TGTGCCAGCAGCCCGTTGACTAGCGACAATGAGCAGTTCTTC
>-|TRBV27|TRBD1|TRBJ2-1
CASSFLDRDDEQFF
TGTGCCAGCAGTTTCCTCGACAGGGATGATGAGCAGTTCTTC
>-|TRBV5-1|TRBD2|TRBJ2-5
CASNLAGGAETQYF
TGCGCCAGCAACCTAGCGGGAGGCGCCGAGACCCAGTACTTC
>-|TRBV28|-|TRBJ1-6
CASRKPDRSNSPLHF
TGTGCCAGCAGAAAACCCGACAGGTCGAACTCACCCCTCCACTTT
>-|TRBV5-6|TRBD2|TRBJ2-1
CASSFRGVSSYNEQFF
TGTGCCAGCAGCTTCCGGGGGGTTAGCTCCTACAATGAGCAGTTCTTC
>-|TRBV24-1|TRBD1|TRBJ1-4
CATRLGQGVIANEKLFF
TGTGCCACCCGGCTGGGACAGGGGGTAATTGCTAATGAAAAACTGTTTTTT
>-|TRBV10-3|-|TRBJ1-6
CAISEFGGHNSPLHF
TGTGCCATCAGTGAGTTTGGGGGCCATAATTCACCCCTCCACTTT
>-|TRBV28|TRBD1|TRBJ1-2
CASSPRDRRHYGYTF
TGTGCCAGCAGTCCTAGGGACAGAAGACACTATGGCTACACCTTC
>-|TRBV28|TRBD1|TRBJ1-6
CASSPPTGGGNSPLHF
TGTGCCAGCAGTCCTCCGACAGGGGGCGGGAATTCACCCCTCCACTTT